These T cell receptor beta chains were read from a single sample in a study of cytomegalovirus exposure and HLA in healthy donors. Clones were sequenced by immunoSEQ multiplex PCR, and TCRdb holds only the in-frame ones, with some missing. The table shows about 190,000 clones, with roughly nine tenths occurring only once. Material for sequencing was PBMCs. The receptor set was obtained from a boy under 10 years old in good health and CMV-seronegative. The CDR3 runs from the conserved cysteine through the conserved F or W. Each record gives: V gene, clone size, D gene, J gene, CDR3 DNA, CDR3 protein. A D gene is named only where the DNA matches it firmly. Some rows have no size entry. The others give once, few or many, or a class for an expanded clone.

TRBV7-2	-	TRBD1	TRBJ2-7	TGTGCCAGCAGCGCAGGACAGGGAAGTAGGTACGAGCAGTACTTC	CASSAGQGSRYEQYF
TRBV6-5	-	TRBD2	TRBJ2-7	TGTGCCAGCAGTGGGACTAGCTCCTACGAGCAGTACTTC	CASSGTSSYEQYF
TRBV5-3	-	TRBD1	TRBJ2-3	TGTGCCAGAAGCTTGGGGACAGGGGGCCGTGGGCAAGGGGTTAAGCGCACGCAGTATTTT	CARSLGTGGRGQGVKRTQYF
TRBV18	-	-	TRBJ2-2	TGTGCCAGCTCACAGAGAACCGGGGAGCTGTTTTTT	CASSQRTGELFF
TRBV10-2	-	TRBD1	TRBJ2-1	TGCGCCAGCAGACCTTCTAGGACAGGGGTAAATGAGCAGTTCTTC	CASRPSRTGVNEQFF
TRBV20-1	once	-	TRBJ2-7	TGCAGTGCTAGTGCGGAGTTCGGGCAGTACTTC	CSASAEFGQYF
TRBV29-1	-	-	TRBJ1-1	TGCAGCGTTGAGGGCCCGGACACTGAAGCTTTCTTT	CSVEGPDTEAFF
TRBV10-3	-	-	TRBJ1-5	TGTGCCATCAGTCATCTCGAGGGTCAGCCCCAGCATTTT	CAISHLEGQPQHF
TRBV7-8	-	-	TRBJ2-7	TGTGCCAGCAGCTTAGCCGTTGAGGCTCCGGACTACGAGCAGTACTTC	CASSLAVEAPDYEQYF
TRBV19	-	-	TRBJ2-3	TGTGCCAGTAAGCGGGCGGGGTCGGTGGGAGGCACAGATACGCAGTATTTT	CASKRAGSVGGTDTQYF
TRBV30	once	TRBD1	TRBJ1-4	TGTGCCTGGAGTGTCGGTGGGACAGGTTCTAATGAAAAACTGTTTTTT	CAWSVGGTGSNEKLFF
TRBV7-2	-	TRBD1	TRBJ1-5	TGTGCCAGCAGCCCGGACAGGATAATTCGCAATCAGCCCCAGCATTTT	CASSPDRIIRNQPQHF
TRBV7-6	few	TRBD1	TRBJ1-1	TGTGCCAGCAGAGTGGACAGGATGAACACTGAAGCTTTCTTT	CASRVDRMNTEAFF
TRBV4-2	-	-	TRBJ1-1	TGTGCCAGCAGCCTTGGCCCGCCGGGAAGTGAAGCTTTCTTT	CASSLGPPGSEAFF
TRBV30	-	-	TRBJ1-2	TGTGCCTGGAGTGTAGTAGAAAACTATGGCTACACCTTC	CAWSVVENYGYTF
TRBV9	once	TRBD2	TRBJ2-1	TGTGCCAGCAGCGTAGGGAGCGGGCTAGCGGGAGCTGAGCAGTTCTTC	CASSVGSGLAGAEQFF
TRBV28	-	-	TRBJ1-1	TGTGCCAGCAGTCCTACAGGGAACACTGAAGCTTTCTTT	CASSPTGNTEAFF
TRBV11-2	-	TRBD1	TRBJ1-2	TGTGCCAGCAGCTTGACAGGGGGCGCGGGTGGCTACACCTTC	CASSLTGGAGGYTF
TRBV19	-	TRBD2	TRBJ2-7	TGTGCCAGTAGTCCCCAGACTAGCGGCTACGAGCAGTACTTC	CASSPQTSGYEQYF
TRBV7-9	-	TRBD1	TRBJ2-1	TGTGCCAGCAGCCCGACGGGGGACAGGGCCTATGAGCAGTTCTTC	CASSPTGDRAYEQFF
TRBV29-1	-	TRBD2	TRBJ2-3	TGCAGCGTCCCCGGGACTAGCATTCCCCGCGATACGCAGTATTTT	CSVPGTSIPRDTQYF
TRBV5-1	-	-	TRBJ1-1	TGCGCCAGCAGTCCCGGGTTGCTCCCCTCCCACACTGAAGCTTTCTTT	CASSPGLLPSHTEAFF
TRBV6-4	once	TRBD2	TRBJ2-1	TGTGCCAGCAGAAATGTAGCGGGGAATTACAATGAGCAGTTCTTC	CASRNVAGNYNEQFF
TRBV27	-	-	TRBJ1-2	TGTGCCAGCAGCCTAACGGGGGGGTATGTCTATGGCTACACCTTC	CASSLTGGYVYGYTF
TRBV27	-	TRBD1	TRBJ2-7	TGTGCCAGCAGTTTAGAGGCAGGGGGATCCTACGAGCAGTACTTC	CASSLEAGGSYEQYF
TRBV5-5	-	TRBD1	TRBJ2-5	TGTGCCAGCAGCTTCGGGGACAGGGGAGGCCAAGAGACCCAGTACTTC	CASSFGDRGGQETQYF
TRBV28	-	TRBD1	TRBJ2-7	TGTGCCAGCAGCCCGACCGGACAGGGCTACGAGCAGTACTTC	CASSPTGQGYEQYF
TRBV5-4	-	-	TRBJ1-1	TGTGCCAGCAGACCTGGAGCGAACACTGAAGCTTTCTTT	CASRPGANTEAFF
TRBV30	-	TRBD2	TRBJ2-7	TGTGCCTGGAGTCGACTTGGGCGGGAGGGTGACGAGCAGTACTTC	CAWSRLGREGDEQYF
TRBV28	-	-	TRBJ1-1	TGTGCCAGCAGTAGCCTTCGGGGGGTGGCTGAAGCTTTCTTT	CASSSLRGVAEAFF
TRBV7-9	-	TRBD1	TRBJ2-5	TGTGCCAGCAGCGGACAGGGGGAGACCCAGTACTTC	CASSGQGETQYF
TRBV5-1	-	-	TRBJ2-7	TGCGCCAGCAGCTTGGCTTCCGGGGCAGGGGTTTCCTACGAGCAGTACTTC	CASSLASGAGVSYEQYF
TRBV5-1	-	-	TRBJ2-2	TGCGCCAGCAGCTTGCCCCAGGGGAAGAACACCGGGGAGCTGTTTTTT	CASSLPQGKNTGELFF
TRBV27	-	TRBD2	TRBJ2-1	TGTGCCAGCAGTCCGGGACTAGCGGGAAATGAGCAGTTCTTC	CASSPGLAGNEQFF
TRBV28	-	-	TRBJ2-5	TGTGCCAGCAGTTTAACATCGAGCGTGACCCAGTACTTC	CASSLTSSVTQYF
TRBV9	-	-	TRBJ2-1	TGTGCCAGCAGCGTAGAGGCTAGCCCGCCTGAGCAGTTCTTC	CASSVEASPPEQFF
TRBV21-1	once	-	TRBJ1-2	TGTGCCAGCAGCAAACCGAGGGGGAACTCTACGTATGGCTACACCTTC	CASSKPRGNSTYGYTF
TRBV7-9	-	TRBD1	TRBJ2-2	TGTGCCAGCAGCTCCGACAGGGGACCCACCGGGGAGCTGTTTTTT	CASSSDRGPTGELFF
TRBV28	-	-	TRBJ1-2	TGTGCCAGCAGCCCTAGGGGGTATGGCTACACCTTC	CASSPRGYGYTF
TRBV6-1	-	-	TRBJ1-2	TGTGCCACACCCGCCCCGCGGTTAACTAACTATGGCTACACCTTC	CATPAPRLTNYGYTF
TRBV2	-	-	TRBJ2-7	TGTGCCAGCAGTGAATACAGGACCCACTCCTACGAGCAGTACTTC	CASSEYRTHSYEQYF
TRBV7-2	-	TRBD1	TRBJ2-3	TGTGCCAGCAGCTTCTTTAGCGGACAGGGGGTAACAGATACGCAGTATTTT	CASSFFSGQGVTDTQYF
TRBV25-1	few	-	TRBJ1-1	TGTGCCAGCAGGACGGGTGACACTGAAGCTTTCTTT	CASRTGDTEAFF
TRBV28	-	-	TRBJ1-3	TGTGCCAGCAGTGAATCAGGGTTAGCAGCCTCTGGAAACACCATATATTTT	CASSESGLAASGNTIYF
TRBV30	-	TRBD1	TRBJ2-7	TGTGCCTGGAGCACGGGACAGGGGGCACACGAGCAGTACTTC	CAWSTGQGAHEQYF
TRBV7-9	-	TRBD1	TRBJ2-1	TGTGCCAGCAGCCCCCCGTCGACAGGGTCGGGGAACAATGAGCAGTTCTTC	CASSPPSTGSGNNEQFF
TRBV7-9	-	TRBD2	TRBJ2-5	TGTGCCAGCAGCCCACCGGGACTAGGGGGTTTTGAGCAAGAGACCCAGTACTTC	CASSPPGLGGFEQETQYF
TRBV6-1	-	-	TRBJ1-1	TGTGCCAGCACCGTGAAACCTCCCTCGGGGACTGAAGCTTTCTTT	CASTVKPPSGTEAFF
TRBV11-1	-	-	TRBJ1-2	TGTGCCAGCAGCTTAGAACGACAATCGGGGGGCTACACCTTC	CASSLERQSGGYTF
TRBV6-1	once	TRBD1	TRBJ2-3	TGTGCCATCTCACGGACAGGGCCGAGAGATACGCAGTATTTT	CAISRTGPRDTQYF
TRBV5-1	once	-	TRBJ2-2	TGCGCCAGCAGCTTGTCGGGAGCGAACACCGGGGAGCTGTTTTTT	CASSLSGANTGELFF
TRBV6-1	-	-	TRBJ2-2	TGTGCCAGCAGCGAAAGAGACCCCCGGGCCGGGGAGCTGTTTTTT	CASSERDPRAGELFF
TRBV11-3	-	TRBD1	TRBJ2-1	TGTGCCAGCAGCTTAGGGGAGGGACAGGGGCTTTACAATGAGCAGTTCTTC	CASSLGEGQGLYNEQFF
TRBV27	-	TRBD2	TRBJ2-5	TGTGCCAGCAGTATGCCCACTTCAGCGGGACGGCTGTACCAAGAGACCCAGTACTTC	CASSMPTSAGRLYQETQYF
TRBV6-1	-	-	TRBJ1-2	TGTGCCAGCAGGGAGGACAGCGATGGCTACACCTTC	CASREDSDGYTF
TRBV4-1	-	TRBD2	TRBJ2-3	TGCGCCAGCAGCCAATTTGCGGGACACCCGGGTAGCGGGGGCCTTCAGGGAGATACGCAGTATTTT	CASSQFAGHPGSGGLQGDTQYF
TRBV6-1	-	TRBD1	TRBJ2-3	TGTGCCAGCAGTCCCGGGACAGGTGTCACAGATACGCAGTATTTT	CASSPGTGVTDTQYF